Each of the 19 T cell receptor beta chains below was sequenced from the same sample in a study of shared clonotypes between healthy human individuals. Clones were read by immunoSEQ multiplex PCR, and TCRdb kept only the in-frame ones, dropping some. This sample has some 2.1 million clones; around 96% occur once, and the top ten carry 1% to 1.3%. Naivety among CD8 cells was defined by CD45RO negativity and positive CCR7 selection, thereby excluding terminally differentiated effector memory CD45RA+ cells. The sample taken for sequencing was naive CD8+ T cells sorted from blood. These receptors were taken from a young man in good health.

The V and J genes are TRBV4-1 and TRBJ1-6; TRBD1 agrees at 9 bases. Germline V gives CDR1 MGHRA, CDR2 YSYEKL. The CDR3 is 13 residues long. Losses at the gene ends were 4 bases for V and 10 bases for J; bases not matched to a gene: 2. DNA for the CDR3: TGCGCCAGCAGCCTGGGACAGGGATCACCCCTCCACTTT. It translates to CASSLGQGSPLHF.

This chain uses TRBV9 with TRBJ1-1; 9 positions agree with TRBD1. This CDR3 region has 15 residues. Germline values: CDR1 SGDLS, CDR2 YYNGEE. The V gene end was trimmed by 0 bases and the J gene end by 6 bases; junction bases not matched to a gene: 6. The CDR3 DNA is TGTGCCAGCAGCGTAGGGACAGGGGTGCTGGCTGAAGCTTTCTTT. Translating it yields CASSVGTGVLAEAFF.

This sequence joins TRBV4-1 and TRBJ2-3, with TRBD2 identical over 10 bases. Germline CDR1 reads MGHRA; CDR2 reads YSYEKL. The CDR3 extends over 15 amino acids. The ends lost 4 bases at V and 6 bases at J; junction bases unmatched: 7. CDR3 in amino acids: CASSPPGTSVDTQYF. Written as DNA, the CDR3 is TGCGCCAGCAGCCCCCCTGGGACTAGCGTTGATACGCAGTATTTT.

The chain has TRBV5-6 and TRBJ2-3, with D perhaps TRBD2 (6 bases). Germline assignment: CDR1 SGHDT and CDR2 YYEEEE. Trimming left V 3 bases short and J 0 bases short, with 11 bases between. This CDR3 is built from 15 residues. The CDR3 region has the DNA TGTGCCAGCAGCTGGGTAGCGGCTAGCACAGATACGCAGTATTTT. Encoded protein: CASSWVAASTDTQYF.

The chain couples TRBV6-6 to TRBJ2-7, with a weak D call TRBD1 (5 bases). The V and J ends lost 2 bases and 0 bases respectively, with 8 bases between them. CDR3 length: 14 amino acids. Germline loops: CDR1 MNHNY, CDR2 SVGAGI (reference sequence). The CDR3 is CASSYEQASYEQYF. The DNA for the CDR3 is TGTGCCAGCAGTTACGAACAGGCCTCCTACGAGCAGTACTTC.

A single count supports this clone. The chain carries TRBV6-1 and TRBJ1-1, with D unclear. With 2 bases removed from V and 1 base from J, the gap between germline ends came to 11 bases. The CDR3 is 15 residues long. Germline V gives CDR1 MNHNS, CDR2 SASEGT. CDR3 DNA sequence: TGTGCCAGCAGTGAATTTTCAGTCGAGAACACTGAAGCTTTCTTT. Protein: CASSEFSVENTEAFF.

V is TRBV6-6 and J is TRBJ2-7; TRBD1 aligns across 7 bases. This CDR3 has 14 amino acids. J lost 2 bases, V lost 2 bases, and 3 bases had no gene match. Germline CDR1 is MNHNY and CDR2 is SVGAGI (reference sequence). Here the CDR3 DNA reads TGTGCCAGCAGTTACCATCAGGGGGCCTACGAGCAGTACTTC. Protein: CASSYHQGAYEQYF.

The chain combines TRBV5-1 with TRBJ2-1, with 7 positions matching TRBD2. The germline V gene has CDR1 SGHRS and CDR2 YFSETQ. This CDR3 region has 14 residues. Trimming at V came to 4 bases and at J to 5 bases, leaving 6 bases not matched to a gene. CDR3 in DNA: TGCGCCAGCAGCCTCAGGCTAGCGGACAATGAGCAGTTCTTC. This codes for CASSLRLADNEQFF. Complete variable domain (other parts from reference TRBV5-1 and TRBJ2-1): KAGVTQTPRYLIKTRGQQVTLSCSPISGHRSVSWYQQTPGQGLQFLFEYFSETQRNKGNFPGRFSGRQFSNSRSEMNVSTLELGDSALYLCASSLRLADNEQFFGPGTRLTVL.

V usage is TRBV6-5 and J usage is TRBJ1-1; 9 bases agree with TRBD1. V dropped 2 bases and J dropped 3; count of bases not matched to a gene: 7. Germline lookup yields CDR1 MNHEY and CDR2 SVGAGI. The CDR3 has 16 residues. CDR3 nucleotides: TGTGCCAGCAGTTACGGAACAGGGGGCGGCTACACTGAAGCTTTCTTT. As protein: CASSYGTGGGYTEAFF.

The CDR3 protein is CASELGTQYF. CDR3 nucleotides: TGTGCCAGCGAGCTAGGTACGCAGTATTTT. The chain couples TRBV25-1 to TRBJ2-3; D is ambiguous. Trimming left V 8 bases short and J 8 bases short, with 8 bases between. Germline-derived CDR1 and CDR2 are MGHDK and SYGVNS. This CDR3 contains 10 residues.

CDR3 sequence reads: CASRGQGYNEQFF. CDR3 DNA sequence: TGTGCCAGCAGGGGACAGGGTTACAATGAGCAGTTCTTC. The chain recombines TRBV2 with TRBJ2-1; 9 bases fit TRBD1. Germline CDR1 SNHLY, CDR2 FYNNEI. V trimming: 6 bases; J trimming: 4 bases; junction bases outside the gene matches: 1. The CDR3 has 13 residues.

This clone was observed a few times. J is TRBJ2-7 and V is TRBV30, with 9 bases lining up with TRBD1. This CDR3 comprises 12 residues. Germline CDR1 reads GTSNPN; CDR2 reads SVGIG (reference sequence). V lost 5 bases and J lost 2; bases outside the gene matches: 1. This CDR3 reads CAWGTGTYEQYF. For the CDR3, the DNA is TGTGCCTGGGGGACAGGGACCTACGAGCAGTACTTC.

The chain joins TRBV5-6 to TRBJ1-5; a weak D match, TRBD1 (5 bases). The germline V gene encodes CDR1 SGHDT and CDR2 YYEEEE. Trimming shortened V by 0 bases and J by 5 bases, and 12 bases separated the two germline ends. The CDR3 extends over 15 amino acids. The CDR3 protein is CASSLGGRVDQPQHF. CDR3 DNA sequence: TGTGCCAGCAGCTTGGGAGGCAGGGTGGATCAGCCCCAGCATTTT.

V and J are TRBV6-5 and TRBJ2-2, with D hard to call. The CDR3 runs to 13 residues. Trimming removed 5 bases at V and 7 bases at J, with 11 bases between. CDR1 is MNHEY and CDR2 is SVGAGI in the germline V gene. The CDR3 protein is CASSTGEDGELFF. CDR3 in DNA: TGTGCCAGCAGTACTGGGGAAGACGGGGAGCTGTTTTTT.

The chain combines TRBV7-6 with TRBJ2-2, with TRBD1 as a possible D gene (5 bases). CDR3 length: 16 residues. The V gene lost 3 bases and the J gene lost 6 bases, with 17 bases spanning the gap. The germline V gene has CDR1 SGHVS and CDR2 FNYEAQ. The CDR3 region has the DNA TGTGCCAGCAGCTTTTTTCTAGGGGAAGTCGCCGGGGAGCTGTTTTTT. Protein: CASSFFLGEVAGELFF.

This chain connects TRBV7-6 to TRBJ2-1, with 9 bases lining up with TRBD2. CDR1 is SGHVS, CDR2 FNYEAQ, per germline. V lost 5 bases and J lost 5; bases outside the gene matches: 7. The CDR3 is 15 amino acids. In DNA, the CDR3 is TGTGCCAGCAGCCTTAGCGGGAGTCGGGACAATGAGCAGTTCTTC. This encodes CASSLSGSRDNEQFF.

V and J are TRBV10-2 and TRBJ2-7; 12 nucleotides agree with TRBD2. The V gene end was trimmed by 5 bases and the J gene end by 7 bases; junction bases not matched to a gene: 15. The germline CDR1 and CDR2 sequences are WSHSY and SAAADI. This CDR3 is 17 amino acids long. CDR3 coding DNA: TGCGCCAGCAGTTCTAGGACTAGCGGGACCGAATGGGAAGAGCAGTACTTC. Encoded protein: CASSSRTSGTEWEEQYF.

A few counts support this clone. V is TRBV7-9 and J is TRBJ2-1; D gene unclear. V dropped 5 bases and J dropped 5 bases, with 13 bases sitting between them. Germline CDR1 SEHNR, CDR2 FQNEAQ (reference sequence). This CDR3 comprises 14 residues. In nucleotides, the CDR3 is TGTGCCAGCAGCCTTCCCCTTGGGGACAATGAGCAGTTCTTC. This encodes CASSLPLGDNEQFF.

Details on this clone: The identical CDR3 is also encoded by other nucleotide sequences in the sample. The genes are TRBV7-9 and TRBJ2-3; 9 nucleotides align to TRBD2. This CDR3 spans 15 amino acids. Looked up from germline, CDR1 is SEHNR and CDR2 is FQNEAQ (reference sequence). V trimming: 4 bases; J trimming: 1 base; junction bases outside the gene matches: 3. CDR3 region: CASSSIAGGTDTQYF. The CDR3 DNA follows: TGTGCCAGCAGCTCTATAGCGGGGGGCACAGATACGCAGTATTTT. Full variable domain (outside the CDR3, taken from reference TRBV7-9 and TRBJ2-3): DTGVSQNPRHKITKRGQNVTFRCDPISEHNRLYWYRQTLGQGPEFLTYFQNEAQLEKSRLLSDRFSAERPKGSFSTLEIQRTEQGDSAMYLCASSSIAGGTDTQYFGPGTRLTVL.